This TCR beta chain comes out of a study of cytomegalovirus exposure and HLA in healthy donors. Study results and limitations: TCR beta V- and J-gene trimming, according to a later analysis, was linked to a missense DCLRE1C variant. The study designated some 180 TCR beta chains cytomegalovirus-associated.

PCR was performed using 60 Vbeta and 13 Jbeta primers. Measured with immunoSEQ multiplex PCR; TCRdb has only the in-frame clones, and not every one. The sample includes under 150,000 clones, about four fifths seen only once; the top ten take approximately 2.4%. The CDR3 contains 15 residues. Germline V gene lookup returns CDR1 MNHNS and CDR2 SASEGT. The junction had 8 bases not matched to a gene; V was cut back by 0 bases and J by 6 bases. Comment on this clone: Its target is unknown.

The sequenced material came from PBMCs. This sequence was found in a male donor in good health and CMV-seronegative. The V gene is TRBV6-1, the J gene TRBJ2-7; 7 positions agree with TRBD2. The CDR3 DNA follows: TGTGCCAGCAGTGAAGCTTTGGGAGGGTTCGGCGAGCAGTACTTC. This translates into CASSEALGGFGEQYF.